This paragraph covers one TCR beta chain sequence. Its antigen is currently unknown. 13 Jbeta primers and 60 Vbeta primers were used for the PCR. Only in-frame clones appear in the TCRdb table, and some are missing; sequencing was by immunoSEQ multiplex PCR. The listing contains approximately 110,000 clones. There are 15 residues in the CDR3. V lost 1 base and J lost 8, with 14 bases in between. Per the germline V gene, CDR1 is MNHNS and CDR2 is SASEGT. The data were taken from a study of cytomegalovirus exposure and HLA in healthy donors. General study points: Reportedly, cytomegalovirus status was diagnosed with high sensitivity and specificity. 150 to 200 TCR beta chains were listed as cytomegalovirus-associated. Analysis was carried out at a later point, and it linked a missense DCLRE1C variant to TCR beta V- and J-gene trimming.

Each donor was nominally healthy when sampled (though unrecorded immune exposures were likely). The V call is TRBV6-1, the J call TRBJ1-4, with a weak D call TRBD1 (5 bases). The source material was PBMCs. The sequence derives from a man in his fifties or sixties in good health and CMV-seronegative. The CDR3 sequence is CASSEGWGGKEKLFF. The CDR3 nucleotides read TGTGCCAGCAGTGAAGGATGGGGCGGGAAGGAAAAACTGTTTTTT.